Listed below are T cell receptor beta chains from one sample, sequenced in a study of T cell repertoires in cytomegalovirus infection. TCRdb reprocessed the reads via MiXCR and lists one record per CDR3 protein. Among about 300,000 distinct CDR3 sequences, approximately 8.9% were seen once, and the ten largest hold around 2.5%. What was sequenced was PBMCs. The receptor source for this set is a human donor in good health (CMV status not recorded). Some clones in this sample may be carry-over from other donors' samples. Both conserved end residues are part of each CDR3. A D gene is named only where the DNA matches it firmly. Some rows have no size entry. The others give once, few or many, or a class for an expanded clone.

D gene | J gene | V gene | clone size | CDR3 DNA | CDR3 protein
TRBD1 | TRBJ2-3 | TRBV7-9 | many | TGTGCCAGCAGCTTGACAGGGGAGGAGACGCAGTATTTT | CASSLTGEETQYF
TRBD1 | TRBJ1-2 | TRBV2 | - | TGTGCCAGCAGTGAAAGGGGGCCGGATGGCTACACCTTC | CASSERGPDGYTF
- | TRBJ2-3 | TRBV20-1 | - | TGCAGTGCTAGAGATTTGCGGGGCAGCACAGATACGCAGTATTTT | CSARDLRGSTDTQYF
- | TRBJ2-2 | TRBV20-1 | many | TGCAGTGCTAGCACTAGGCCAGTCACCGGGGAGCTGTTTTTT | CSASTRPVTGELFF
TRBD1 | TRBJ1-2 | TRBV10-3 | many | TGTGCCATCAGTGGGGACAGACTCTCCTATGGCTACACCTTC | CAISGDRLSYGYTF
- | TRBJ2-3 | TRBV7-2 | many | TGTGCCAGCAGCTTACAGAGAGCTAGCTTATCGGGTCACACAGATACGCAGTATTTT | CASSLQRASLSGHTDTQYF
- | TRBJ2-1 | TRBV6-2/TRBV6-3 | many | TGTGCCAGCAGTTCTTCCACTCTCAATGAGCAGTTCTTC | CASSSSTLNEQFF
- | TRBJ1-5 | TRBV28 | many | TGTGCCAGCAGTTTTGAGTATAGCAATCAGCCCCAGCATTTT | CASSFEYSNQPQHF
TRBD2 | TRBJ2-1 | TRBV9 | many | TGTGCCAGCAGCGGTAAGGCTAGCGGGGGATCCAGTGAGCAGTTCTTC | CASSGKASGGSSEQFF
- | TRBJ2-5 | TRBV6-2/TRBV6-3 | many | TGTGCCAGCGGGCAGGTGGAGACCCAGTACTTC | CASGQVETQYF
TRBD1 | TRBJ1-4 | TRBV18 | - | TGTGCCAGCTCACGGGGGACAGCAGAAGGGGAAAAACTGTTTTTT | CASSRGTAEGEKLFF
- | TRBJ2-4 | TRBV6-2/TRBV6-3 | many | TGTGCCAGCAGCTCCTCCTTCGACAGGAGAAACATTCAGTACTTC | CASSSSFDRRNIQYF
TRBD1 | TRBJ1-4 | TRBV7-2 | many | TGTGCCAGCAGCTTACTGGGACAGGGGGAGGGAAAACTGTTTTTT | CASSLLGQGEGKLFF
- | TRBJ1-5 | TRBV19 | many | TGTGCCAGTAGTAGACAGGTCGACAATCAGCCCCAGCATTTT | CASSRQVDNQPQHF
- | TRBJ2-3 | TRBV7-9 | many | TGTGCCAGCAGCTTAGCGAGCGATACGCAGTATTTT | CASSLASDTQYF
TRBD1 | TRBJ1-2 | TRBV7-8 | many | TGTGCCAGCAGCTTTACGACAGGGGGGGACTATGGCTACACCTTC | CASSFTTGGDYGYTF
- | TRBJ1-5 | TRBV20-1 | - | TGCAGTGCTAGGGGGACTGCTAGCAATCAGCCCCAGCATTTT | CSARGTASNQPQHF
TRBD1 | TRBJ2-1 | TRBV5-6 | few | TGTGCCAGCAGCTTGGACTACACGGGGACAGGGGAAAACAATGAGCAGTTCTTC | CASSLDYTGTGENNEQFF
- | TRBJ1-3 | TRBV28 | few | TGTGCCAGCAGACAGGAGGGAAACACCATATATTTT | CASRQEGNTIYF
- | TRBJ2-2 | TRBV6-2/TRBV6-3 | many | TGTGCCAGCAGTTACGCAAGTTCCACCGGGGAGCTGTTTTTT | CASSYASSTGELFF
TRBD1 | TRBJ2-1 | TRBV7-8 | many | TGTGCCAGCAGCTTCGGGACAGGGAAGTTCTTC | CASSFGTGKFF
TRBD1 | TRBJ2-7 | TRBV6-5 | many | TGTGCCAGCAGTTACGAGGGGGCTACCTACGAGCAGTACTTC | CASSYEGATYEQYF
TRBD1 | TRBJ2-7 | TRBV12-3/TRBV12-4 | - | TGTGCCAGCAGTGACCGGGACAGGGGTGGATACGAGCAGTACTTC | CASSDRDRGGYEQYF
- | TRBJ2-2 | TRBV18 | - | TGTGCCAGCTCACTTTCCCAATTCACGGGCGCCACCGGGGAGCTGTTTTTT | CASSLSQFTGATGELFF
- | TRBJ2-1 | TRBV27 | many | TGTGCCAGCAGTTTATCTACGGCCCCCTACAATGAGCAGTTCTTC | CASSLSTAPYNEQFF
TRBD2 | TRBJ2-1 | TRBV29-1 | - | TGCAGCGCGTCGGGACTAGCGGGGGGCTACGATGAGCAGTTCTTC | CSASGLAGGYDEQFF
TRBD2 | TRBJ2-2 | TRBV20-1 | once | TGCAGTGCCATCTACCGCGGGGGGAACACCGGGGAGCTGTTTTTT | CSAIYRGGNTGELFF
- | TRBJ1-1 | TRBV29-1 | many | TGCAGCGTTGGTTCAGGGGCGAACACTGAAGCTTTCTTT | CSVGSGANTEAFF
- | TRBJ1-2 | TRBV2 | many | TGTGCCAGCAGTGTGCCCCGGTACTATGGCTACACCTTC | CASSVPRYYGYTF
- | TRBJ2-2 | TRBV29-1 | few | TGCAGCGTTGAACCAAACACCGGGGAGCTGTTTTTT | CSVEPNTGELFF
TRBD1 | TRBJ2-7 | TRBV5-6 | many | TGTGCCAGCAGCTTGGGACAGGGGGTATTCGACGAGCAGTACTTC | CASSLGQGVFDEQYF
- | TRBJ1-2 | TRBV2 | many | TGTGCCAGCAGTGAAGCGGCAGGGCCCCCTGGCTACACCTTC | CASSEAAGPPGYTF
- | TRBJ2-1 | TRBV20-1 | few | TGCAGTTGGGGGGTCGGGTCCTACAATGAGCAGTTCTTC | CSWGVGSYNEQFF
- | TRBJ2-5 | TRBV5-4 | many | TGTGCCAGCAGCCACCTGGCATCATCCCCCACAGGGCGGGAGACCCAGTACTTC | CASSHLASSPTGRETQYF
- | TRBJ1-5 | TRBV7-2 | many | TGTGCCAGCAGCACAACAGATCAGCCCCAGCATTTT | CASSTTDQPQHF
TRBD1 | TRBJ2-6 | TRBV20-1 | few | TGCAGTGCTACGACAGGGACTGGGGCCAACGTCCTGACTTTC | CSATTGTGANVLTF
TRBD1 | TRBJ1-6 | TRBV20-1 | few | TGCAGTGCTAGAGGACAGGGCCTTTATAATTCACCCCTCCACTTT | CSARGQGLYNSPLHF
- | TRBJ1-5 | TRBV20-1 | many | TGCAGTGCTAGTGGCGGCCTCGGTAGTAATCAGCCCCAGCATTTT | CSASGGLGSNQPQHF
- | TRBJ2-2 | TRBV29-1 | many | TGCAGCGCCTACAGGGAAGCCGGGGAGCTGTTTTTT | CSAYREAGELFF
- | TRBJ1-4 | TRBV7-8 | many | TGTGCCAGCAGCTACCCTTTGGAAGGGGATTTGACTAATGAAAAACTGTTTTTT | CASSYPLEGDLTNEKLFF
- | TRBJ2-1 | TRBV20-1 | many | TGCAGTGCTATAGGCCAGGGGTGGAATGAGCAGTTCTTC | CSAIGQGWNEQFF
- | TRBJ2-5 | TRBV5-1 | many | TGCGCCAGCAGCGAAGGTGGCTACCAAGAGACCCAGTACTTC | CASSEGGYQETQYF
- | TRBJ1-2 | TRBV7-2 | many | TGTGCCAGCAGCCGAGAGGAGACCTATGGCTACACCTTC | CASSREETYGYTF
- | TRBJ1-5 | TRBV6-2/TRBV6-3 | few | TGTGCCAGCAGTCACCGGGACCCTCGGCAGCCCCAGCATTTT | CASSHRDPRQPQHF
- | TRBJ2-3 | TRBV6-2/TRBV6-3 | many | TGTGCCAGCAGTTACCGAGGACTTTACACAGATACGCAGTATTTT | CASSYRGLYTDTQYF
TRBD2 | TRBJ2-1 | TRBV20-1 | - | TGCAGTGCTAGAGATAGTAGCGGGAGAAGCTACAATGAGCAGTTCTTC | CSARDSSGRSYNEQFF
- | TRBJ1-5 | TRBV10-3 | many | TGTGCCATCACCTGGGACGCGGATCAGCCCCAGCATTTT | CAITWDADQPQHF
- | TRBJ1-2 | TRBV7-8 | many | TGTGCCAGCAGCCGGGACTCCGAAGTTCATATCGATGGCTACACCTTC | CASSRDSEVHIDGYTF
TRBD1 | TRBJ1-2 | TRBV29-1 | many | TGCAGCGTTGGAGATCAGGGGGATGGCTACACCTTC | CSVGDQGDGYTF
- | TRBJ1-6 | TRBV7-9 | many | TGTGCGGTCGGTGGTACTTATAATTCACCCCTCCACTTT | CAVGGTYNSPLHF
- | TRBJ2-5 | TRBV20-1 | - | TGCAGAGTGTCCTTACCTAGAATGGAGACCCAGTACTTC | CRVSLPRMETQYF
TRBD1 | TRBJ2-1 | TRBV10-3 | many | TGTGCCATCAGGGGACAGGGGGCTAATGAGCAGTTCTTC | CAIRGQGANEQFF
- | TRBJ2-5 | TRBV7-3 | many | TGTGCCAGCAGCGTCTGGGGGGGGCGGTGGGAGACCCAGTACTTC | CASSVWGGRWETQYF
- | TRBJ2-1 | TRBV10-1 | - | TGCGCCAGCAGTGTGACCCCGACCGTCTACAATGAGCAGTTCTTC | CASSVTPTVYNEQFF
- | TRBJ2-2 | TRBV20-1 | many | TGCAGTGCTAGTCCACCCCTCGGGGGACGGGAGCTGTTTTTT | CSASPPLGGRELFF
- | TRBJ1-5 | TRBV6-2/TRBV6-3 | many | TGTGCCAGCAACGACAGAGATAGCAATCAGCCCCAGCATTTT | CASNDRDSNQPQHF
- | TRBJ2-2 | TRBV7-6 | many | TGTGCCAGCAGCTTAGAACTAGTCAACACCGGGGAGCTGTTTTTT | CASSLELVNTGELFF
TRBD2 | TRBJ2-6 | TRBV10-3 | few | TGTGCCATCAGTGAGTCGAGGCGGGCGGGAGCCACTGGGGCCAACGTCCTGACTTTC | CAISESRRAGATGANVLTF
- | TRBJ2-1 | TRBV6-2/TRBV6-3 | - | TGTGCCAGCAGTTACCCGGGGTCTGAGCAGTTCTTC | CASSYPGSEQFF